This T cell receptor (beta chain) was captured in a study of blood T cell repertoires in COVID-19 (TCRdb year 2020). Study-level background: Collaborator samples came from the United States, Italy and Spain and covered acute and convalescent phases of COVID-19. The prospective study material was composed of cDNA or gDNA derived from T cells, B-cell-depleted T cells, or PBMCs. Where available, HLA class I and class II types were obtained from metadata supplied by the sample provider rather than from assay-based typing. The samples were drawn from the first 160 participants of the ongoing ImmuneRACE study and from 1,254 subjects provided by 6 global collaborators. The repertoires were released in a freely available public database intended as a resource for research on the immune response to SARS-CoV-2. The sample metadata nearly always contained a de-identified subject ID, COVID-19 status, age in years and sex. Subjects who had been exposed to COVID-19, were actively infected with it, or had recovered from it provided the deeply sampled blood TCRbeta repertoires that made up the dataset. Study-wide conclusions, independent of this receptor: The quantity of clinical and demographic metadata differed by source and by participant and was supplied without curation.

Notes on this clone: It has no known antigen specificity. The sample holds no much larger clone one base away, and base qualities are not on file.

Whole blood was collected in K2EDTA tubes by collaborating institutions according to the institutions' own protocols. For TCRbeta analysis, collaborators shipped samples as frozen whole blood, isolated PBMCs, or DNA extracted from either of those sample types. TCRbeta CDR3 regions were amplified from genomic DNA using the immunoSEQ Assay, a bias-controlled multiplex PCR. The paper's processing steps were these. Within the assay, amplification of reference gene primers was used to estimate how many nucleated cells each sample contained. To quantify the absolute abundance of each unique TCRbeta CDR3 rearrangement, sequence reads were collapsed and filtered. Productive Simpson clonality was computed per sample as the square root of Simpson's diversity index over productive rearrangements. TCRdb obtained this table from immuneACCESS and retained in-frame rearrangements with V and J assigned. These tables miss some clones; where compared with another copy, unresolved V genes account for less than half of the shortfall, and the remainder is unexplained. The D gene and trimming were derived from the DNA, and the V and J assignments and clone size from that table. The sample data list 200,000 to 300,000 clones, and approximately 80% of these were observed just once. The leading ten clones occupy less than 5% of the sample.

From its cysteine to its phenylalanine, the CDR3 spans 15 amino acids. Only the CDR3 portion is preserved as DNA: 45 bases, with reading frame beginning at the first base. V drops 4 bases and J drops 0 bases, leaving 11 bases in between. As encoded in the germline V gene, CDR1 is SGHRS while CDR2 is YFSETQ. The TCR sequence derives from a man aged 55 to 70 with acute or convalescent COVID-19. The chain couples TRBV5-1 to TRBJ2-1; TRBD2 could be the D gene, as 5 bases match. The sample consisted of peripheral blood. This receptor has the CDR3 CASSRGRTSYNEQFF. The nucleotides read TGCGCCAGCAGCCGGGGTCGGACCTCCTACAATGAGCAGTTCTTC.